The 11 T cell receptor beta chains in this list originate from one sample, sequenced in a study of long-term antiretroviral therapy in people with HIV. At survey level, the immunoSEQ assay was run in its v3.0 version. The protocol was immunoSEQ multiplex PCR, while the TCRdb copy is restricted to in-frame clones and leaves out a portion. Of approximately 28,000 clones listed, 80% to 85% are singletons. The sequences come from unsorted PBMCs, collected 0.8 years before starting antiretroviral therapy. These receptors were collected from a man aged 18 to 29 with HIV.

This rearrangement joins TRBV5-1 to TRBJ2-1, with 9 bases lining up with TRBD1. The J segment lost 8 bases and the V segment lost 3 bases, leaving 3 bases of the junction unmatched. Germline V CDR1 and CDR2: SGHRS, YFSETQ. The CDR3 spans 13 residues. CDR3 coding DNA: TGCGCCAGCAGCTGGTGGGACAGGGATGAGCAGTTCTTC. It is translated as CASSWWDRDEQFF.

The rearrangement joins TRBV7-3 to TRBJ2-1; D is uncertain. The CDR3 has 13 residues. V lost 2 bases and J 8 bases, leaving 10 bases between the germline ends. The germline CDR1 and CDR2 sequences are SGHTA and FQGTGA. The CDR3 here is CASSLVGGDEQFF. For the CDR3, the DNA is TGTGCCAGCAGCTTAGTTGGCGGAGATGAGCAGTTCTTC. The full variable domain, in which reference TRBV7-3 and TRBJ2-1 provide the parts outside the CDR3, is GAGVSQTPSNKVTEKGKYVELRCDPISGHTALYWYRQSLGQGPEFLIYFQGTGAADDSGLPNDRFFAVRPEGSVSTLKIQRTERGDSAVYLCASSLVGGDEQFFGPGTRLTVL.

This chain links TRBV11-1 with TRBJ2-1, with TRBD2 matching 12 bases. Trimming removed 4 bases from V and 6 bases from J; junction bases left unmatched: 4. This CDR3 is built from 15 residues. The germline V gene encodes CDR1 SGHAT and CDR2 FQDESV (reference sequence). CDR3 bases: TGTGCCAGCAGCTCTAGCGGGGGGGCGGGCAATGAGCAGTTCTTC. Translated: CASSSSGGAGNEQFF.

This rearrangement joins TRBV19 to TRBJ2-1, with 7 bases identical to TRBD1. The CDR3 consists of 15 residues. Germline V gene sequence: CDR1 LNHDA, CDR2 SQIVND (reference sequence). Trimming took 1 base from V and 5 from J; bases not matched to a gene: 5. Written as DNA, the CDR3 is TGTGCCAGTAGTATAGCACGGGGACAGAACAATGAGCAGTTCTTC. It is translated as CASSIARGQNNEQFF.

This clone was counted only a few times. V gene TRBV10-2 combines with J gene TRBJ1-2, with D maybe TRBD1 (6 bases). Germline CDR1 reads WSHSY; CDR2 reads SAAADI. Trimming took 3 bases from V and 7 from J, leaving 15 bases between them. The CDR3 has 14 residues. The CDR3 is CASSEGGSGGGYTF. The CDR3 region has the DNA TGCGCCAGCAGTGAAGGGGGAAGCGGCGGTGGCTACACCTTC.

The rearrangement joins TRBV12-5 to TRBJ1-1; D gene unclear. The CDR3 has 12 amino acids. The germline V gene has CDR1 LGHNT and CDR2 FRNRAP. The V and J ends lost 5 bases and 6 bases respectively, with 10 bases between them. The CDR3 DNA reads TGTGCTAGTGGTCTGGAGGGTCCTGAAGCTTTCTTT. Translation: CASGLEGPEAFF.

The rearrangement uses TRBV6-7 and TRBJ1-5; no definite D call. TRBV6-7 has ORF status, its function being uncertain. The V and J ends lost 2 bases and 3 bases respectively, with 17 bases between them. The CDR3 totals 17 residues. The CDR3 loop reads CASSYREPSQYNQPQHF. CDR3 coding DNA: TGTGCCAGCAGTTACAGGGAACCCTCCCAATACAATCAGCCCCAGCATTTT.

The chain is built from TRBV25-1 and TRBJ2-7; D remains unclear. This CDR3 comprises 12 residues. V gave up 10 bases and J gave up 4 bases, with 14 bases separating them. The germline V gene encodes CDR1 MGHDK and CDR2 SYGVNS. CDR3 amino acids: CATLDGGYEQYF. The CDR3 DNA reads TGTGCCACCCTGGATGGCGGATACGAGCAGTACTTC.

The rearrangement joins TRBV29-1 to TRBJ2-3; 14 positions agree with TRBD2. CDR1 and CDR2 from the germline V gene are SQVTM and ANQGSEA. The CDR3 runs to 15 residues. The V and J ends lost 6 bases and 3 bases, in that order; junction bases with no gene match: 5. The CDR3 region is CSVARLAGGTDTQYF. CDR3 nucleotide sequence: TGCAGCGTGGCACGACTAGCGGGAGGGACAGATACGCAGTATTTT.

The rearrangement uses TRBV18 and TRBJ2-7; 10 nucleotides match TRBD1. V shed 5 bases, J shed 2 bases, and the junction held 6 bases outside the gene matches. Germline V gives CDR1 KGHSH, CDR2 LQKENI. The length of the CDR3 is 15 residues. DNA for the CDR3: TGTGCCAGCTCATCCCCGGGACAGGGGACCTACGAGCAGTACTTC. Its protein product is CASSSPGQGTYEQYF.

V is TRBV6-5 and J is TRBJ2-7, with 7 nucleotides matching TRBD2. Germline V gene data show CDR1 as MNHEY and CDR2 as SVGAGI. The CDR3 consists of 14 residues. Trimming cost V 4 bases and J 3 bases; bases outside gene matches: 6. The CDR3 DNA follows: TGTGCCAGCAGTTTGAGCGGGACCCTCTACGAGCAGTACTTC. Its translation is CASSLSGTLYEQYF.